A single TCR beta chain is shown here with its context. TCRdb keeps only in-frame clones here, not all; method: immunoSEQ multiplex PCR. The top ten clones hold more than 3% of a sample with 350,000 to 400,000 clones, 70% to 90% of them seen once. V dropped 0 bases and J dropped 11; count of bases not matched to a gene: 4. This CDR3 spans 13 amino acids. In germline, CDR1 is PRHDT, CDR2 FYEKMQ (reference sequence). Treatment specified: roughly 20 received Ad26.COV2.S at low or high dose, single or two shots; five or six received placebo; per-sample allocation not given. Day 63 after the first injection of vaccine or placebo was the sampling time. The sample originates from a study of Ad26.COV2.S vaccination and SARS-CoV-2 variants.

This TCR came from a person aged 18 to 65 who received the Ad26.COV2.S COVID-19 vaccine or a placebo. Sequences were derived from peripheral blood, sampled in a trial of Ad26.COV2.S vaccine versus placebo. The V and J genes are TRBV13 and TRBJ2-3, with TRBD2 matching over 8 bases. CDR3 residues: CASSLGSGGWQYF. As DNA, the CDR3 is TGTGCCAGCAGCTTAGGAAGCGGGGGATGGCAGTATTTT.